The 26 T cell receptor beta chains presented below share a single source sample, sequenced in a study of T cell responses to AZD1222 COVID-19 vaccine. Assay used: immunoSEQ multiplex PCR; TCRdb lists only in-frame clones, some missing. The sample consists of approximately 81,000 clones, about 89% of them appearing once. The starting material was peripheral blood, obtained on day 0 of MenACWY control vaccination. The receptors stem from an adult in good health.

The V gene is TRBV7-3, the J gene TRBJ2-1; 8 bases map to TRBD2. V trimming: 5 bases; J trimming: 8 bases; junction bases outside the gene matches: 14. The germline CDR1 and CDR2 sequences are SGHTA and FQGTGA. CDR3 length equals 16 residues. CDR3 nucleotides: TGTGCCAGCAGCCCCCGTGGAGCGGGAGAAGTCCATGAGCAGTTCTTC. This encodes CASSPRGAGEVHEQFF.

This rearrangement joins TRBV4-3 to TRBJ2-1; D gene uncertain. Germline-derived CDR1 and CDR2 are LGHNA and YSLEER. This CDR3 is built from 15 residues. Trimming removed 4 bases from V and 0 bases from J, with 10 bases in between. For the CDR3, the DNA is TGCGCCAGCAGCCTAGCCCTTAGCTCCTACAATGAGCAGTTCTTC. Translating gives CASSLALSSYNEQFF.

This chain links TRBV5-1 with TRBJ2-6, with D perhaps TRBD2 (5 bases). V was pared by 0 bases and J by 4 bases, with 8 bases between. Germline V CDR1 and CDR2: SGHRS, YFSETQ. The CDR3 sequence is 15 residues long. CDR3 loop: CASSLGGPGANVLTF. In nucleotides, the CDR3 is TGCGCCAGCAGCTTGGGAGGGCCAGGGGCCAACGTCCTGACTTTC.

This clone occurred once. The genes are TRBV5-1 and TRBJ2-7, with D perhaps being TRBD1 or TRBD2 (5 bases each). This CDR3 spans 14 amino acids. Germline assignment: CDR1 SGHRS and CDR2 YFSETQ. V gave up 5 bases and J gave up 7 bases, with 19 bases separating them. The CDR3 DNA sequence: TGCGCCAGCAGGGTGGACGGTGGGACGCGGGAGCAGTACTTC. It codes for CASRVDGGTREQYF.

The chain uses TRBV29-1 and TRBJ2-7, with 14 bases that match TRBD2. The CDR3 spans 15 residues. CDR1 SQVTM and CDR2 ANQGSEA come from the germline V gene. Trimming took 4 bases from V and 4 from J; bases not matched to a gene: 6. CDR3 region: CSVGGTSGSGYEQYF. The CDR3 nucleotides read TGCAGCGTTGGGGGGACTAGCGGGAGTGGGTACGAGCAGTACTTC.

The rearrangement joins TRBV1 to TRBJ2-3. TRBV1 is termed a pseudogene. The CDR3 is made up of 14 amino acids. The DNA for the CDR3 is TGCACCAGCAGCCAGGTTAGAAGGACAGATACGCAGTATTTT. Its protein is CTSSQVRRTDTQYF.

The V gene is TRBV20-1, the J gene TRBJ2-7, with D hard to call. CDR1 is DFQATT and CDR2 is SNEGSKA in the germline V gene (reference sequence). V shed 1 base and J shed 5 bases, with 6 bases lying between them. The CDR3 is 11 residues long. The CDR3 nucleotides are TGCAGTGCTAGAGCGGTGGACGAGCAGTACTTC. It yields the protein CSARAVDEQYF.

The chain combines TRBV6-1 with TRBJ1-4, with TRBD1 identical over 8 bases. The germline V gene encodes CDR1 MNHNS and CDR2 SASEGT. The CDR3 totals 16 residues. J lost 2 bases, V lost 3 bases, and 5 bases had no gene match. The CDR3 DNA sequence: TGTGCCAGCAGTGATATTCAGGGGGCGACTAATGAAAAACTGTTTTTT. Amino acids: CASSDIQGATNEKLFF.

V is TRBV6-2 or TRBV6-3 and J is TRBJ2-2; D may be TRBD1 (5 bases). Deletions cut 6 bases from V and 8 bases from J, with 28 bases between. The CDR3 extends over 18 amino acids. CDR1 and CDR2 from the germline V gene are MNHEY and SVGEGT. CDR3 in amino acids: CASSLPVGPGPNRGELFF. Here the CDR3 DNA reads TGTGCCAGCAGCCTCCCGGTGGGGCCCGGACCGAACAGGGGGGAGCTGTTTTTT.

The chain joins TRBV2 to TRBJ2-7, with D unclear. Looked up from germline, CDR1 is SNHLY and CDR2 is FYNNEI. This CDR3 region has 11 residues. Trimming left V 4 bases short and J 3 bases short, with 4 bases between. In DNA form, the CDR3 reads TGTGCCAGCAGTGCTAGCTACGAGCAGTACTTC. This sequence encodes CASSASYEQYF. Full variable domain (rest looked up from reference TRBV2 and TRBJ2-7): EPEVTQTPSHQVTQMGQEVILRCVPISNHLYFYWYRQILGQKVEFLVSFYNNEISEKSEIFDDQFSVERPDGSNFTLKIRSTKLEDSAMYFCASSASYEQYFGPGTRLTVT.

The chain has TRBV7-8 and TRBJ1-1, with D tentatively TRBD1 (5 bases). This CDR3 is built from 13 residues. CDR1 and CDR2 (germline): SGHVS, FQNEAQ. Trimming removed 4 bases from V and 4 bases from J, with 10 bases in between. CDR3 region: CASSWTGGTEAFF. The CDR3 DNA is TGTGCCAGCAGCTGGACCGGGGGCACTGAAGCTTTCTTT.

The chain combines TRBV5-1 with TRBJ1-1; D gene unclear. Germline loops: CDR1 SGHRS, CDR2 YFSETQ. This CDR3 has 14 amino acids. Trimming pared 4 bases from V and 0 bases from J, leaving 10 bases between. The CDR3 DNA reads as TGCGCCAGCAGCCTTGAGGCATTGAACACTGAAGCTTTCTTT. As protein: CASSLEALNTEAFF.

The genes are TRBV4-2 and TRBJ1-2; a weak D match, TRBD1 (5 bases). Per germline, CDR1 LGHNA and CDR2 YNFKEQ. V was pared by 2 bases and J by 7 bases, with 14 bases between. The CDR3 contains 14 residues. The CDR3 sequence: CASSQWGLEGGYTF. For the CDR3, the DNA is TGTGCCAGCAGCCAATGGGGACTGGAGGGTGGCTACACCTTC.

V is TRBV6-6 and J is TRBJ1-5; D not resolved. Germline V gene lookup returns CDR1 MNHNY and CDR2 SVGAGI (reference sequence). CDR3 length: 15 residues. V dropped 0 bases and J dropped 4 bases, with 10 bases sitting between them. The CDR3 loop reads CASSYSTGPNQPQHF. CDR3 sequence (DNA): TGTGCCAGCAGTTACTCGACCGGGCCAAATCAGCCCCAGCATTTT.

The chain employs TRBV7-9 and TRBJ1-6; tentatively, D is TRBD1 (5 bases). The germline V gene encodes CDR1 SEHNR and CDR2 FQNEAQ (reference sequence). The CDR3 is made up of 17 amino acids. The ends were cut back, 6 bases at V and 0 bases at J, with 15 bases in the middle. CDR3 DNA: TGTGCCAGCAGGGCGGCCGGGGGGAGCTCCTATAATTCACCCCTCCACTTT. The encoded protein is CASRAAGGSSYNSPLHF.

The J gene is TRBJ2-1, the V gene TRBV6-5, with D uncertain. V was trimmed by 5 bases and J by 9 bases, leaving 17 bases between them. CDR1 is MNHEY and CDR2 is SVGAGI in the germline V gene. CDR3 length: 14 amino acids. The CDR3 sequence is CASSLRPLLGEQFF. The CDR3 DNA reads TGTGCCAGCAGTCTACGGCCTCTTCTTGGTGAGCAGTTCTTC.

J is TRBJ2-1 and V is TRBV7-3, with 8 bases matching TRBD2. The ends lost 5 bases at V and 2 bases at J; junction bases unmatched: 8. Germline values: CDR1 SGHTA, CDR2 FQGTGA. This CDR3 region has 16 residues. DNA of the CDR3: TGTGCCAGCAGCCCCAAAGCGGGAGTTGCCTACAATGAGCAGTTCTTC. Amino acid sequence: CASSPKAGVAYNEQFF.

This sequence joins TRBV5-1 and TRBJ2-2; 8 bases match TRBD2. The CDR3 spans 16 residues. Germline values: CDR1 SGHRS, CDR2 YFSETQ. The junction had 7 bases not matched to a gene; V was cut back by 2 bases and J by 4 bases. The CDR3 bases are TGCGCCAGCAGCTTCTTAGCGGGACGCGGCACCGGGGAGCTGTTTTTT. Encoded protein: CASSFLAGRGTGELFF.

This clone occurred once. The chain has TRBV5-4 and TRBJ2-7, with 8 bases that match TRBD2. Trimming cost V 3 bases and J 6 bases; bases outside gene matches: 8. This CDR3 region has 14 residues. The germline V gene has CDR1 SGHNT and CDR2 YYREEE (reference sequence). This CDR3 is CASSSTSAPSEQYF. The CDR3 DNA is TGTGCCAGCAGCTCGACTAGCGCCCCCTCCGAGCAGTACTTC.

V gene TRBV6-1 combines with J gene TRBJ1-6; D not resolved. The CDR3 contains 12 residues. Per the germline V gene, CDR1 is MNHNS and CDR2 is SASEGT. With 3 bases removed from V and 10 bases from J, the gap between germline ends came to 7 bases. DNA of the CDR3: TGTGCCAGCAGTGAGGTGGTATCACCCCTCCACTTT. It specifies CASSEVVSPLHF.

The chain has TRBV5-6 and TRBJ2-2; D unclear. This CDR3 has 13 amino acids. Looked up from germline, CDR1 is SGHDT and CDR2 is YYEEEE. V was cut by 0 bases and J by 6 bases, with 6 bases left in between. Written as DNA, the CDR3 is TGTGCCAGCAGCTTGGGATTGCCCGGGGAGCTGTTTTTT. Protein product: CASSLGLPGELFF.

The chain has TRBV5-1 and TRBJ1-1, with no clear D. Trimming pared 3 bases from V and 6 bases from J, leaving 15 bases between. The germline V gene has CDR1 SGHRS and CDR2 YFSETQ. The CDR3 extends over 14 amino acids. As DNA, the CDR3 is TGCGCCAGCAGCTCCCGGGAGCAAAACGCTGAAGCTTTCTTT. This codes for CASSSREQNAEAFF.

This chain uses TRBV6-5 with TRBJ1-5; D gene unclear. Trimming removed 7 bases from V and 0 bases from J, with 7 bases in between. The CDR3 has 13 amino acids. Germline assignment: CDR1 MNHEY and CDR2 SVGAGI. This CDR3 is CASKVNSNQPQHF. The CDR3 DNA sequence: TGTGCCAGCAAGGTAAATAGCAATCAGCCCCAGCATTTT.

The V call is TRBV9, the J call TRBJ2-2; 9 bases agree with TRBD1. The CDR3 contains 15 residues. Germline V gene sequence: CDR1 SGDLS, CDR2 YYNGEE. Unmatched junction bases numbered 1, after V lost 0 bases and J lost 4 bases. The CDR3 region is CASSVGDRVTGELFF. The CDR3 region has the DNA TGTGCCAGCAGCGTAGGGGACAGGGTCACCGGGGAGCTGTTTTTT.

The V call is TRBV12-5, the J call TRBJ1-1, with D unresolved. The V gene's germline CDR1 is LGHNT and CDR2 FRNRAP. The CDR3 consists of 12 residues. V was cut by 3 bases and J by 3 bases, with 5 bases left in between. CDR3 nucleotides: TGTGCTAGTGGTTTAAGGGACACTGAAGCTTTCTTT. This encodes CASGLRDTEAFF.

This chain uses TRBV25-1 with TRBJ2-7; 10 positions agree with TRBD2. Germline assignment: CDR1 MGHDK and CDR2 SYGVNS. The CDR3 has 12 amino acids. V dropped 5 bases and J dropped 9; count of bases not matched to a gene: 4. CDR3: CASSQREGRQYF. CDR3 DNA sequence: TGTGCCAGCAGTCAGCGGGAGGGAAGGCAGTACTTC.